The following is a T cell receptor (beta chain) sequence with its context. Some clones are missing from TCRdb's copy, which holds only in-frame ones; the method was immunoSEQ multiplex PCR. The sample has 90,000 or so clones, about 91% seen once. This record comes from a study of blood T cell repertoires in COVID-19. Study context: Collection of acute and convalescent COVID-19 samples took place in the United States, Italy and Spain. T cells, B-cell-depleted T cells, or PBMCs provided the cDNA or gDNA that served as material.

Germline loops: CDR1 SEHNR, CDR2 FQNEAQ (reference sequence). The ends were cut back, 5 bases at V and 5 bases at J, with 13 bases in the middle. The CDR3 sequence is 13 residues long. The rearrangement uses TRBV7-9 and TRBJ2-7; D is unresolved. The sample taken for sequencing was peripheral blood. The sequence came from a man between 60 and 75 years old with acute or convalescent COVID-19. CDR3: CASSPAVVDEQYF. CDR3 DNA sequence: TGTGCCAGCAGCCCCGCGGTTGTTGACGAGCAGTACTTC.